This TCR beta chain was captured by sequencing in a study of vaccination and CD4 T cells after COVID-19. As to this clonotype: The antigen is undetermined.

Treatment: roughly 10-day PBMC culture with coronavirus spike peptide pools or control peptides (ViraFEST assay). CDR1 and CDR2 (germline): DFQATT, SNEGSKA (reference sequence). This CDR3 comprises 13 residues. V lost 3 bases and J lost 2, with 10 bases in between. The assay that was used to sequence DNA from cultured CD4+ T cells was the Oncomine TCR Beta short-read assay. Investigators obtained genomic DNA by extraction from cultured CD4+ T cells. TCRdb recomputed calls from the PCR reads with MiXCR, one row per CDR3 protein. The sample lists some 11,000 distinct CDR3 sequences, roughly 44% occurring once.

This chain links TRBV20-1 with TRBJ1-1; possible D gene TRBD1, 5 bases. Sample: CD4+ T cells from blood, cultured in vitro. This clonotype was obtained from a human donor who had recovered from COVID-19. CDR3 nucleotide sequence: TGCAGTGCTAGTGGGGGGATTAACACTGAAGCTTTCTTT. Translation gives CSASGGINTEAFF.